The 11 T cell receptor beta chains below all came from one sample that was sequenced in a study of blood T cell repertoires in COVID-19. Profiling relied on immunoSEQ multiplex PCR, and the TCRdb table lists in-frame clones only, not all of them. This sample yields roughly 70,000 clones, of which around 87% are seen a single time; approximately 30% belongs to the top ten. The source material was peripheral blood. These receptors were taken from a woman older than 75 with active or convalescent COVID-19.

CDR3 DNA sequence: TGCGCCAGCAGCCAAGATGCGGGATACTACTACGAGCAGTACTTC. Protein: CASSQDAGYYYEQYF. The chain is built from TRBV4-3 and TRBJ2-7, with D perhaps TRBD2 (6 bases). V lost 0 bases to trimming and J lost 3 bases, with 12 bases between them. Germline V gene lookup returns CDR1 LGHNA and CDR2 YSLEER. The CDR3 has 15 amino acids.

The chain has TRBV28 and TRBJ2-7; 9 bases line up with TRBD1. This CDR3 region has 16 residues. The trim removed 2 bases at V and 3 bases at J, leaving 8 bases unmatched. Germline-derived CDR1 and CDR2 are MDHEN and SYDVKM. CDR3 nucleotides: TGTGCCAGCAGTTTACGGGACAGGGTAACATTCTACGAGCAGTACTTC. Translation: CASSLRDRVTFYEQYF. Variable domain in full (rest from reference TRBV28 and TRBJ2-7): DVKVTQSSRYLVKRTGEKVFLECVQDMDHENMFWYRQDPGLGLRLIYFSYDVKMKEKGDIPEGYSVSREKKERFSLILESASTNQTSMYLCASSLRDRVTFYEQYFGPGTRLTVT.

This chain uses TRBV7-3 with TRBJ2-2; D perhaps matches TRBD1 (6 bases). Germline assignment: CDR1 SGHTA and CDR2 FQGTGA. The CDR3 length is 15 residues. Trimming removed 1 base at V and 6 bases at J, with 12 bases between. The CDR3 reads CASSLIRQVPGELFF. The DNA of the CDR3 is TGTGCCAGCAGCTTAATCCGACAGGTGCCCGGGGAGCTGTTTTTT.

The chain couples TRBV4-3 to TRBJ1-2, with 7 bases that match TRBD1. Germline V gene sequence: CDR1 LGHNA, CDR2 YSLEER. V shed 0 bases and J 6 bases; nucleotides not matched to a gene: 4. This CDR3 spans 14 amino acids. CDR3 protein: CASSQDGGGDGYTF. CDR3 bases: TGCGCCAGCAGCCAAGATGGAGGGGGCGATGGCTACACCTTC.

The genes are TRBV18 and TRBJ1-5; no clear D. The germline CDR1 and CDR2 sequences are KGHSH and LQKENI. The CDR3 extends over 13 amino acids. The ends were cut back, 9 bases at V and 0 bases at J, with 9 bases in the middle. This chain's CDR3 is CASGEYSNQPQHF. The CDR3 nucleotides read TGTGCCAGTGGGGAGTATAGCAATCAGCCCCAGCATTTT.

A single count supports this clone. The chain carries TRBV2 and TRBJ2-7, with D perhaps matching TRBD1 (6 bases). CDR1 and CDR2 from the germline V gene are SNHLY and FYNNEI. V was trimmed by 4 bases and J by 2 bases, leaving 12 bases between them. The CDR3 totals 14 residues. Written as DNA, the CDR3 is TGTGCCAGCAGTGTTAGACAGGAGGCCTACGAGCAGTACTTC. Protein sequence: CASSVRQEAYEQYF.

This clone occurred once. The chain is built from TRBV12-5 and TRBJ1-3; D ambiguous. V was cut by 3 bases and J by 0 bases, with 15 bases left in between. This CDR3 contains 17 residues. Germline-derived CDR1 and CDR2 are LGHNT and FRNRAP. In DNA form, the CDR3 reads TGTGCTAGTGGTTTATCGGTACAGATTTTCTCTGGAAACACCATATATTTT. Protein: CASGLSVQIFSGNTIYF.

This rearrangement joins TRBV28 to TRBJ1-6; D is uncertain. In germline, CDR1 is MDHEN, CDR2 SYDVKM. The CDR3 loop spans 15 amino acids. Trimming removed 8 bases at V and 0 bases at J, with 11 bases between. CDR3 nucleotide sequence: TGTGCCAGCGGGAGAGGGAGCTCCTATAATTCACCCCTCCACTTT. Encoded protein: CASGRGSSYNSPLHF.

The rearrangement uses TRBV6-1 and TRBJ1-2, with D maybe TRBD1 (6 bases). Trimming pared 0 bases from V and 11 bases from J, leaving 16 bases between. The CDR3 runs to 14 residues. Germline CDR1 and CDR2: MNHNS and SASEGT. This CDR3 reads CASSEAGNYRAYTF. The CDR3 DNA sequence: TGTGCCAGCAGTGAAGCCGGGAACTACAGGGCGTACACCTTC.

The CDR3 DNA follows: TGTGCCAGTAGTCCTCGGACAGGAGCCTGGCACTATGGCTACACCTTC. It specifies CASSPRTGAWHYGYTF. V usage is TRBV19 and J usage is TRBJ1-2; 7 nucleotides agree with TRBD1. CDR1 is LNHDA and CDR2 is SQIVND in the germline V gene (reference sequence). J was trimmed by 3 bases and V by 5 bases; bases with no gene match: 12. There are 16 residues in the CDR3.

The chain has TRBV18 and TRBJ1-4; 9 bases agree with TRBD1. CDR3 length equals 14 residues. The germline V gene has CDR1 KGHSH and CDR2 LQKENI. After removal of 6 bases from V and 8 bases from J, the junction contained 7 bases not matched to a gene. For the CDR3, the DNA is TGTGCCAGCTCCGGGAGGACAGGGGCAGAAAAACTGTTTTTT. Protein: CASSGRTGAEKLFF. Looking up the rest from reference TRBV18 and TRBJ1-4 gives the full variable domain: NAGVMQNPRHLVRRRGQEARLRCSPMKGHSHVYWYRQLPEEGLKFMVYLQKENIIDESGMPKERFSAEFPKEGPSILRIQQVVRGDSAAYFCASSGRTGAEKLFFGSGTQLSVL.